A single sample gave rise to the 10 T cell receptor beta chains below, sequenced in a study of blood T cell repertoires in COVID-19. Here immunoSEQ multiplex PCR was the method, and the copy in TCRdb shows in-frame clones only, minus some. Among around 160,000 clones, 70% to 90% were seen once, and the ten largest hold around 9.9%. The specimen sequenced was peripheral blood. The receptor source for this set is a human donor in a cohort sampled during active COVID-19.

In DNA, the CDR3 is TGTGCCACCAGTGATTCTCACGATAGCGGAACTAGCACAGATACGCAGTATTTT. Amino acids: CATSDSHDSGTSTDTQYF. The V and J genes are TRBV24-1 and TRBJ2-3; possibly TRBD2 for D (6 bases). The V end was cut by 2 bases, the J end by 0 bases, with 17 bases between. This CDR3 has 18 residues. CDR1 is KGHDR and CDR2 is SFDVKD in the germline V gene.

The CDR3 DNA follows: TGTGCCTGGAGTGACTTCACCGAGCAGTACTTC. Translating it yields CAWSDFTEQYF. J is TRBJ2-7 and V is TRBV30; D unresolved. Germline V lookup: CDR1 GTSNPN, CDR2 SVGIG (reference sequence). The V end lost 1 base, the J end lost 6 bases, and 7 bases lay between the germline ends. The CDR3 length is 11 residues.

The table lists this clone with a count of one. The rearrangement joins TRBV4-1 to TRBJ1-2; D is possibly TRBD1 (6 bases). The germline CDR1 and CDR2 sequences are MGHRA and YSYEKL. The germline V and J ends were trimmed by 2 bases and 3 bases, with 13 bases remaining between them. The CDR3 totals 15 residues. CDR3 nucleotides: TGCGCCAGCAGCCAACCAGACAGGACTCACTATGGCTACACCTTC. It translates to CASSQPDRTHYGYTF.

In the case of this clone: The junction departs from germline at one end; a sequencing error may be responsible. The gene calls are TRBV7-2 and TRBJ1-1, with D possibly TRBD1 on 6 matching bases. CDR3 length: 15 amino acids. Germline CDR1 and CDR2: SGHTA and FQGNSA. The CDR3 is CASTLTRDTHTEAFF. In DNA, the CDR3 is TGTGCCAGCACCTTAACCCGGGACACCCACACTGAAGCTTTCTTT. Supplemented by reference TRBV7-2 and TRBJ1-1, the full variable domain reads GAGVSQSPSNKVTEKGKDVELRCDPISGHTALYWYRQSLGQGLEFLIYFQGNSAPDKSGLPSDRFSAERTGGSVSTLTIQRTQQEDSAVYLCASTLTRDTHTEAFFGQGTRLTVV.

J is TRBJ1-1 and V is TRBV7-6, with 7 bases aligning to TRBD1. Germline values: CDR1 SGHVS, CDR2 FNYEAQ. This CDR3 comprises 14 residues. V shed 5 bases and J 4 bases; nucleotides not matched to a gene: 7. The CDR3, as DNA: TGTGCCAGCAGCGAAGGGGGCGCAGGCACTGAAGCTTTCTTT. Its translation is CASSEGGAGTEAFF.

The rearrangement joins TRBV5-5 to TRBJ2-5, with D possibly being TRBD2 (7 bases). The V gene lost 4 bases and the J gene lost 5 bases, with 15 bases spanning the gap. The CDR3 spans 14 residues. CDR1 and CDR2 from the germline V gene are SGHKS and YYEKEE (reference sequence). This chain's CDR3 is CASSRPAGAETQYF. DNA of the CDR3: TGTGCCAGCAGCCGCCCGGCGGGGGCGGAGACCCAGTACTTC.

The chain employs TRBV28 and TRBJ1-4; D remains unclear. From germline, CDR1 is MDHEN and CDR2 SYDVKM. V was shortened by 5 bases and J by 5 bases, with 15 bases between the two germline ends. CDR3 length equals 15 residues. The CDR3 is CASSLVGMGNEKLFF. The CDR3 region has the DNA TGTGCCAGCAGTCTCGTCGGGATGGGGAATGAAAAACTGTTTTTT.

DNA of the CDR3: TGTGCCAGCAGCCGAACGACAGGCACCCGCACAGATACGCAGTATTTT. It is translated as CASSRTTGTRTDTQYF. V is TRBV7-9 and J is TRBJ2-3; maybe TRBD1 (6 bases). The CDR3 length is 16 residues. Germline CDR1 and CDR2: SEHNR and FQNEAQ (reference sequence). The V end was cut by 5 bases, the J end by 1 base, with 16 bases between.

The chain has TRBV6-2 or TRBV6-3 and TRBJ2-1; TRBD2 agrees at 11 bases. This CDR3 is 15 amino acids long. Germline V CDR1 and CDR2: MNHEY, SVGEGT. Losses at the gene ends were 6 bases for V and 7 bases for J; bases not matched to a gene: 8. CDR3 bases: TGTGCCAGCAGCCCTATAGCGGGAGGGCCGAATGAGCAGTTCTTC. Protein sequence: CASSPIAGGPNEQFF.

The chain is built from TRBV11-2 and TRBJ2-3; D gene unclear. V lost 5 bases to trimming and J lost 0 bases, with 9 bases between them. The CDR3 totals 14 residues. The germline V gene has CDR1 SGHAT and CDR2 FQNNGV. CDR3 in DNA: TGTGCCAGCAGCCCCTTAACTAGCACAGATACGCAGTATTTT. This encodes CASSPLTSTDTQYF.